This entry is about one T cell receptor beta chain. What it binds is unknown. The data were obtained in a study of OX40 agonist ivuxolimab in advanced cancers. Study in general: The group had a mean age of 60 years, ranged from about 23 to 85, and was 82.7% male.

Sequenced by immunoSEQ multiplex PCR; TCRdb stores in-frame clones only, minus some. The sample consists of around 70,000 clones, less than 85% of them appearing once. Autoimmune disease history or systemic immunosuppression excluded patients. Findings of the study overall: In the expanded peripheral T cells, antigen specificity was never determined.

The CDR3 contains 12 residues. Trimming took off 0 bases at V and 14 bases at J, with 11 bases between the two ends. Germline V gene data show CDR1 as SGHRS and CDR2 as YFSETQ. The receptor was isolated from an adult with an advanced solid tumor such as melanoma, head and neck, liver or kidney cancer. The rearrangement joins TRBV5-1 to TRBJ1-4; no firm D call. The starting material was CD4+ or CD8+ T cells sorted from blood, obtained in a trial of the OX40 agonist ivuxolimab. CDR3 amino acids: CASSLEGSWLFF. The CDR3 region has the DNA TGCGCCAGCAGCTTGGAGGGCAGTTGGCTGTTTTTT.